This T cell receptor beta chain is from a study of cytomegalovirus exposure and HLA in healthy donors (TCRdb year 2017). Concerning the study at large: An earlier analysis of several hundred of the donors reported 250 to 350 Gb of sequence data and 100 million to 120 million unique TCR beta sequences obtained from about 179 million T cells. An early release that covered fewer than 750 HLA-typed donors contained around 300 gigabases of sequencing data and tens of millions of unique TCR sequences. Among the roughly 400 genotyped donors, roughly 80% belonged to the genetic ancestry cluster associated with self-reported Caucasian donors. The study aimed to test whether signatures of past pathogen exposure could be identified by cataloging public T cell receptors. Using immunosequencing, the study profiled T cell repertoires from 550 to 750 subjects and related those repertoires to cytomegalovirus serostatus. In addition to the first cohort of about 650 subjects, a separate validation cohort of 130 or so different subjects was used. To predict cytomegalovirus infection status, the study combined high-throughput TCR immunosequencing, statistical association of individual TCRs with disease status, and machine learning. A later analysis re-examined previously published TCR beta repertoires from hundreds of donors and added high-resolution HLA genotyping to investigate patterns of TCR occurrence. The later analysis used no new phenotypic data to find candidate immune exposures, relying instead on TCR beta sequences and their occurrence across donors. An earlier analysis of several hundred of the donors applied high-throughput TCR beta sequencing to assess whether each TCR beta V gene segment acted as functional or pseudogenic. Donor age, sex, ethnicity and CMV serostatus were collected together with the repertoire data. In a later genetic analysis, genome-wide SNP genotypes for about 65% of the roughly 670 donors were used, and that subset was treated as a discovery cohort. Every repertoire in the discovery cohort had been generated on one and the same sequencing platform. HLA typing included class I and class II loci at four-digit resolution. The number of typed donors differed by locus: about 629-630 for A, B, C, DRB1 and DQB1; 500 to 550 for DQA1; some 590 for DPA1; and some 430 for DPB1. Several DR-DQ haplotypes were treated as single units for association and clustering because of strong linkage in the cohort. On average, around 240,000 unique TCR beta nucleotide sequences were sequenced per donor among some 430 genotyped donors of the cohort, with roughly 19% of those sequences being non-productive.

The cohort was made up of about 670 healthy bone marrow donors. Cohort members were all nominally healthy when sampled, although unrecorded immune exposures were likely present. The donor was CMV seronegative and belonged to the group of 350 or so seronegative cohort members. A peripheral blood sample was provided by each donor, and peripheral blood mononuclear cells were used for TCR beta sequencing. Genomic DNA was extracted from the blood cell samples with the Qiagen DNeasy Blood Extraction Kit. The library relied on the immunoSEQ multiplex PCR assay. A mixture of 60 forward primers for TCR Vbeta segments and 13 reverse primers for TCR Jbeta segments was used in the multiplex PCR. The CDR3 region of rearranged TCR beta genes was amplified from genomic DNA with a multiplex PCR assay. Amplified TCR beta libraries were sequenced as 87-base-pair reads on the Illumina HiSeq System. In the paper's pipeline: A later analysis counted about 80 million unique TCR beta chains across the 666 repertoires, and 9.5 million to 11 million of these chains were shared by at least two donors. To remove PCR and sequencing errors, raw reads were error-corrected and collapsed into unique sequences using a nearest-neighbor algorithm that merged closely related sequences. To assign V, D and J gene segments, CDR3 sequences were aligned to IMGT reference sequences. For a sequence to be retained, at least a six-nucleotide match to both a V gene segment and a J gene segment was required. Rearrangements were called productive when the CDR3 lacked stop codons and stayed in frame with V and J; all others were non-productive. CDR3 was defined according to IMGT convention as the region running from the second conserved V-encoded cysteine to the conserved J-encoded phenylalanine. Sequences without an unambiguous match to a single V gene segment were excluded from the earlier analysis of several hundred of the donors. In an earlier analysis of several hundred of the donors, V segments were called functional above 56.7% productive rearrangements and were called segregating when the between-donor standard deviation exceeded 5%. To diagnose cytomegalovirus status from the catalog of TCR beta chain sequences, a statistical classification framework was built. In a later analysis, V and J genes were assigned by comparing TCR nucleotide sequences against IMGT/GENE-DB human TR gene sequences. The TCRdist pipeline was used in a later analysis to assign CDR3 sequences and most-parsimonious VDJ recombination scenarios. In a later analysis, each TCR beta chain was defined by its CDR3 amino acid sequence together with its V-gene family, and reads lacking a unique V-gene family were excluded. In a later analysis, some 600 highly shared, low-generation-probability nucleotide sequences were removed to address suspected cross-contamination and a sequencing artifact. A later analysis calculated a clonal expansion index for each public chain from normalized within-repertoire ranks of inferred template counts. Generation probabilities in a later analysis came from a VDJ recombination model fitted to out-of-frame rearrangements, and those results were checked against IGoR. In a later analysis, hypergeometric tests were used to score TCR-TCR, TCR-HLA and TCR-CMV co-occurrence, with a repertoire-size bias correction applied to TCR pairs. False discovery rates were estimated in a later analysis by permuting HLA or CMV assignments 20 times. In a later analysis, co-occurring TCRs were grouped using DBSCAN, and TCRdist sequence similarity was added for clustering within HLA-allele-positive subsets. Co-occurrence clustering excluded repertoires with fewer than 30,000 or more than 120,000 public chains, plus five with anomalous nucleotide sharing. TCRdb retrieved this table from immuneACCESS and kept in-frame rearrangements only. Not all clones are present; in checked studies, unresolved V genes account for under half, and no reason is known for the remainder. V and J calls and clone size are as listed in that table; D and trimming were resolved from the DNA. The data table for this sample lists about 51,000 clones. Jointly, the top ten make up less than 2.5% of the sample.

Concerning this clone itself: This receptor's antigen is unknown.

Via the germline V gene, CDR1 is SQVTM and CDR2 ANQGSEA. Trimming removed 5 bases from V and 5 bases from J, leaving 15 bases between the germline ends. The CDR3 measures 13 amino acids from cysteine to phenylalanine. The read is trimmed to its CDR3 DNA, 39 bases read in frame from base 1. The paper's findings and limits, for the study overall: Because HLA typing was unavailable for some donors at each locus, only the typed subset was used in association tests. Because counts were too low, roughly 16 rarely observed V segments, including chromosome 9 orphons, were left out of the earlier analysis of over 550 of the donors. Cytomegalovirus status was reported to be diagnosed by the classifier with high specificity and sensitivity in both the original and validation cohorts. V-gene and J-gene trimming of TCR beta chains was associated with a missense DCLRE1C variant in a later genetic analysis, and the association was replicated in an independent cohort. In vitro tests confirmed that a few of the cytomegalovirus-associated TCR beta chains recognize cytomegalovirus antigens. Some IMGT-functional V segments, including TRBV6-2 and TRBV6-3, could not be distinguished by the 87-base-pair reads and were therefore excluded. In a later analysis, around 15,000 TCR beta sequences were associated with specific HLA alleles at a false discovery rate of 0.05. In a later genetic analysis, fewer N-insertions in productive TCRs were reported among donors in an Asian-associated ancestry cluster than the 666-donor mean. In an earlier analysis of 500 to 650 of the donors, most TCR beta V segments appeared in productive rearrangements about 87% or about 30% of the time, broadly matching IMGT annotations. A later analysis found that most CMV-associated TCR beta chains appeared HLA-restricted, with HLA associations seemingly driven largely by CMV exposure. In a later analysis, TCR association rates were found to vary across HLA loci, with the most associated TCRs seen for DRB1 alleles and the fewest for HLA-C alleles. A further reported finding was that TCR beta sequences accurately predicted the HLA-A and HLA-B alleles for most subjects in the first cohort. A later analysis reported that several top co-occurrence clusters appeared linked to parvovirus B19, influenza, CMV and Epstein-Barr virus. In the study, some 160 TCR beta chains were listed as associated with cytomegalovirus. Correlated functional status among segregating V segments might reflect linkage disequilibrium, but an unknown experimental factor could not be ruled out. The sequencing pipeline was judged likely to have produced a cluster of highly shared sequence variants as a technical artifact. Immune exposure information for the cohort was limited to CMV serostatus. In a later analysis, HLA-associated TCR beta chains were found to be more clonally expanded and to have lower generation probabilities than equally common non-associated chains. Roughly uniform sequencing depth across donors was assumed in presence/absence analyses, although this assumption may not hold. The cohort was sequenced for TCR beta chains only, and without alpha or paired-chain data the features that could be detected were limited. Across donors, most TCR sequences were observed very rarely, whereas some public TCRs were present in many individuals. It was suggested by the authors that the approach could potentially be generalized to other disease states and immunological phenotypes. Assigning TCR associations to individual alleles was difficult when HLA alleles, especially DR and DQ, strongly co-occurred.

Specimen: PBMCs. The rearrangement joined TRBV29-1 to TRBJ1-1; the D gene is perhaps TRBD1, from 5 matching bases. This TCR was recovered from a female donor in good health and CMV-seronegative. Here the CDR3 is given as CSVFTAGWTEAFF. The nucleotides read TGCAGCGTTTTCACGGCAGGGTGGACTGAAGCTTTCTTT.